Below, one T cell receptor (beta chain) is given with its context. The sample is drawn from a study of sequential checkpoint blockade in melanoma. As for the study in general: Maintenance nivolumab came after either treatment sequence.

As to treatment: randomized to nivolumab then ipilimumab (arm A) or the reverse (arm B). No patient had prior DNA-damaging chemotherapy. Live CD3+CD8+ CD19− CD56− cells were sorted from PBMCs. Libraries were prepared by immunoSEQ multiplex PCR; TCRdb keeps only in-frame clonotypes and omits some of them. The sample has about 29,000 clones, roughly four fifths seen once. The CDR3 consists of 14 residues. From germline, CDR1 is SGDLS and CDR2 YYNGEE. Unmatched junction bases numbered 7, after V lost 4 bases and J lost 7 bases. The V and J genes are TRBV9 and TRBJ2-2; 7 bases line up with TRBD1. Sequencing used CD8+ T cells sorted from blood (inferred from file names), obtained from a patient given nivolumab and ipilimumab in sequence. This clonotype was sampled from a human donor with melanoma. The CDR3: CASSHDRVGGELFF. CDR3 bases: TGTGCCAGCAGCCACGACAGGGTTGGCGGGGAGCTGTTTTTT.